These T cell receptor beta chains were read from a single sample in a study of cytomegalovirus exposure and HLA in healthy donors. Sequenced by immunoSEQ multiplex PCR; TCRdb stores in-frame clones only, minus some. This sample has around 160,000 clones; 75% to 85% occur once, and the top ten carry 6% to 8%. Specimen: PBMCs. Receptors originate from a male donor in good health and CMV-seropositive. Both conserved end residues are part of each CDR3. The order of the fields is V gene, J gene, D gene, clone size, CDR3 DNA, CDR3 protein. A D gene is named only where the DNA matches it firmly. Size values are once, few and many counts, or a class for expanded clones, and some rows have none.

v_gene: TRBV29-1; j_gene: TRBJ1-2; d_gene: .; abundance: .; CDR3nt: TGCAGCGTTCCCCCCGTCGTTGGCTACACCTTC; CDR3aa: CSVPPVVGYTF
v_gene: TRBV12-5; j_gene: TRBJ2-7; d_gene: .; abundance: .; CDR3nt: TGTGCCGTGGGTTTTACCCAGGGGATCTCCGAGCAGTACTTC; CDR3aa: CAVGFTQGISEQYF
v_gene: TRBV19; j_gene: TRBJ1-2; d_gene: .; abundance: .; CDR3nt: TGTGCCAGTAGTAACGAAAACACCTATGGCTACACCTTC; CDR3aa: CASSNENTYGYTF
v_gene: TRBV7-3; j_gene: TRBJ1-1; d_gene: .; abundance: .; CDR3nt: TGTGCCAGCAGCTTATCTCCGGGACCTCGCGGGGAGACGGCTGAAGCTTTCTTT; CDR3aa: CASSLSPGPRGETAEAFF
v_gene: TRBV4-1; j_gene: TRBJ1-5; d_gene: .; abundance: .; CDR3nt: TGCGCCAGCAGCCACCGTGTACAAGTTAATCAGCCCCAGCATTTT; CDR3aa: CASSHRVQVNQPQHF
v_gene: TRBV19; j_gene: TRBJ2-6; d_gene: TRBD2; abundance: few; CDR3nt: TGTGCCAGTAGTATAGCGGGGGGGCGGGGCTCTGGGGCCAACGTCCTGACTTTC; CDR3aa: CASSIAGGRGSGANVLTF
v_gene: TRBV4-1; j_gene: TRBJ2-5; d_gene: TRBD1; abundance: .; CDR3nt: TGCGCCAGCAGCCAAGTTACCAGGGGGCGAGGGAGAGAGACCCAGTACTTC; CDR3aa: CASSQVTRGRGRETQYF
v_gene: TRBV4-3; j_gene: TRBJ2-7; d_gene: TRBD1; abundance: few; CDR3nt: TGCGCCAGCAGCTCCGGGACAGGGGGCCGTTACGAGCAGTACTTC; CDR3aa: CASSSGTGGRYEQYF
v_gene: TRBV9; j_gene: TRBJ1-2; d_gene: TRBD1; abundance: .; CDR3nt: TGTGCCAGCACTTTGTCAGGGGGTTCCTATGGCTACACCTTC; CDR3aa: CASTLSGGSYGYTF
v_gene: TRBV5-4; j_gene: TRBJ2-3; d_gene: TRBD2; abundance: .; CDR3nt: TGTGCCAGCAGACTGGGAGGGACTAGGGGAAGGTATACGCAGTATTTT; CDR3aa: CASRLGGTRGRYTQYF
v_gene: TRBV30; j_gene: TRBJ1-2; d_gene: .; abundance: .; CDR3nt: TGTGCCTGGAGTGCTGAACTCGGCTACACCTTC; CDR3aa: CAWSAELGYTF
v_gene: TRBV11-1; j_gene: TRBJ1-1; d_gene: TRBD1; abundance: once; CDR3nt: TGTGCCAGCAGCTTAGCATGGACAGGGAACACTGAAGCTTTCTTT; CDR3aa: CASSLAWTGNTEAFF
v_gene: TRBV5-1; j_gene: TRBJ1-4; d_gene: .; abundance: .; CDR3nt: TGCGCCAGCAGCTTCCGCTATAATGAAAAACTGTTTTTT; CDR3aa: CASSFRYNEKLFF
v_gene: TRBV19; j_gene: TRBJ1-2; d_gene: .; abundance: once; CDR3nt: TGTGCCAGTAGTGTACAGGGTATTAACTATGGCTACACCTTC; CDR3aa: CASSVQGINYGYTF
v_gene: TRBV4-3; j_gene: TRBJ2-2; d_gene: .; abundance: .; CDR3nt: TGCGCCAGCAGCCAAGATCGGAGCGTCGGGGAGCTGTTTTTT; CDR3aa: CASSQDRSVGELFF
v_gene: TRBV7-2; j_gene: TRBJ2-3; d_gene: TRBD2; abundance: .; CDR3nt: TGTGCCAGCAGGCAAAGCGGGGGGGCAAATACGCAGTATTTT; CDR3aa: CASRQSGGANTQYF
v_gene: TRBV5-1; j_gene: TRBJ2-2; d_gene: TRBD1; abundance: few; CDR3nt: TGCGCCAGCAGCGGGGGACAGACCTCGGTCACCGGGGAGCTGTTTTTT; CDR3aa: CASSGGQTSVTGELFF
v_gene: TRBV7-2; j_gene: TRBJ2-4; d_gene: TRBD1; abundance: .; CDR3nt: TGTGCCAGCAGCTTAGCGGCTGGACAGGGGGTTCAGTACTTC; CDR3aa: CASSLAAGQGVQYF
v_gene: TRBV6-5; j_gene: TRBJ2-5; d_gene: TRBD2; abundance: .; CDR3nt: TGTGCCAGCAGTTCCAGCGGGGGAAACCAAGAGACCCAGTACTTC; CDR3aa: CASSSSGGNQETQYF
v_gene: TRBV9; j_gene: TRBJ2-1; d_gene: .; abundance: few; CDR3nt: TGTGCCAGCAGCGTAGACGGCAGGGTGGTCGATGAGCAGTTCTTC; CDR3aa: CASSVDGRVVDEQFF
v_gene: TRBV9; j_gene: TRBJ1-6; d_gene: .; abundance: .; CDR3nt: TGTGCCAGCAGCTACCAGGGCTCCTCCTATAATTCACCCCTCCACTTT; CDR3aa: CASSYQGSSYNSPLHF
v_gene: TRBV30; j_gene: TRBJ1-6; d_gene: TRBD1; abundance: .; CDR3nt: TGTGCCTGGTCGCAGGACAGGGGATATTCACCCCTCCACTTT; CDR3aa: CAWSQDRGYSPLHF
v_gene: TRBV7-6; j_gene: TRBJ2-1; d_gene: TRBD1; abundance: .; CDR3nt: TGTGCCAGCAGCCCCTCGGGGCAGGGGGCGAAGTTCTTC; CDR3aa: CASSPSGQGAKFF
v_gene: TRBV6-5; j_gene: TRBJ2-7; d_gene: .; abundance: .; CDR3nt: TGTGCCAGCAGTCAGACAGGTACCTACGAGCAGTACTTC; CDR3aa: CASSQTGTYEQYF
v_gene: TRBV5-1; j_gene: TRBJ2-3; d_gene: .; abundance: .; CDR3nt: TGCGCCAGCAACCCCGCGGGGTACACAGATACGCAGTATTTT; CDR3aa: CASNPAGYTDTQYF
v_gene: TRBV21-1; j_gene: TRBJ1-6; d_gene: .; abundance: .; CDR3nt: TGTGCCAGCTGCAGCAGGGGGCGTGATAATTCACCCCTCCACTTT; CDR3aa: CASCSRGRDNSPLHF
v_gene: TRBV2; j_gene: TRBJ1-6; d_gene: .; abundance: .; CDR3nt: TGTGCCAGCAGTGGCGAAACTGCAGGATCACCCCTCCACTTT; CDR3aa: CASSGETAGSPLHF
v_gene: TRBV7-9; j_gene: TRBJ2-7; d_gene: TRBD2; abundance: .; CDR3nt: TGTGCCAGCAGCCCAGGGACTAGCGGGGACCTCTACGAGCAGTACTTC; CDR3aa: CASSPGTSGDLYEQYF
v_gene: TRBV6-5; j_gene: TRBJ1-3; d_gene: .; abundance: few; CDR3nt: TGTGCCAGCTCACCCGGACGGGGGGTGTATTTT; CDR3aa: CASSPGRGVYF
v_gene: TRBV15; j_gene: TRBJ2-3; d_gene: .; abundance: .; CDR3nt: TGTGCCACCAGGCTGGACCAGGGCGGAGATACGCAGTATTTT; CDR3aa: CATRLDQGGDTQYF
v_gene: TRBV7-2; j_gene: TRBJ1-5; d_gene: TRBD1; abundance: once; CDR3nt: TGTGCCAGCAGCCGGGACAGAGTCACGCATACCAATCAGCCCCAGCATTTT; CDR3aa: CASSRDRVTHTNQPQHF
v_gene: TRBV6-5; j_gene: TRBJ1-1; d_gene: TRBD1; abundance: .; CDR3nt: TGTGCCAGCAGTCCAGGGGGATCCACTGAAGCTTTCTTT; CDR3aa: CASSPGGSTEAFF
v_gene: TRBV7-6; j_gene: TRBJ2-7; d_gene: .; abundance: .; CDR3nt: TGTGCCAGCAGCTTAGGGGCCCAGGGTACCTACGAGCAGTACTTC; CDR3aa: CASSLGAQGTYEQYF
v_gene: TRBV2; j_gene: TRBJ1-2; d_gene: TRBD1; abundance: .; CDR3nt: TGTGCCAGCACCTCGCGGACAGGGGGATTTGGCTACACCTTC; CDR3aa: CASTSRTGGFGYTF
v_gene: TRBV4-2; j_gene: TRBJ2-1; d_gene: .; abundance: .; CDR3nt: TGTGCCAGCAGCCAGCTGCTACTATACAATGAGCAGTTCTTC; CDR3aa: CASSQLLLYNEQFF
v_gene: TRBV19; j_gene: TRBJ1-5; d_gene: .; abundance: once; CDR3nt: TGTGCCAGTAGTACTAAGTGGGGGAGGCAGCCCCAGCATTTT; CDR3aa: CASSTKWGRQPQHF